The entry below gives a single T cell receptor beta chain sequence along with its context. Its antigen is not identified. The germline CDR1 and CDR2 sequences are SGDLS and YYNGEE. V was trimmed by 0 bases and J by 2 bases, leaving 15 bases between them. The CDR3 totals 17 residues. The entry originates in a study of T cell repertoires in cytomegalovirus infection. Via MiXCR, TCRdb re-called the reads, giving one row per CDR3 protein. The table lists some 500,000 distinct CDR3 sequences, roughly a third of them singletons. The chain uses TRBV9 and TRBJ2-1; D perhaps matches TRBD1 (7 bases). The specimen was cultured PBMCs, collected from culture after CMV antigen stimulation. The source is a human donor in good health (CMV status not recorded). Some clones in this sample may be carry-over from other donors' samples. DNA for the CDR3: TGTGCCAGCAGCGTAGCTACGTCCAGGGGGGCCTACAATGAGCAGTTCTTC. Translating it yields CASSVATSRGAYNEQFF.